The clone carrying this TCR beta chain was counted a few times. What it recognizes is unknown. This clone may be a read error of a much larger clone one base away. The final CDR3 position lacks the conserved phenylalanine or tryptophan, pointing to a likely read error. The CDR3 has 15 residues. The germline CDR1 and CDR2 sequences are SGHRS and YFSETQ. The V and J ends lost 4 bases and 7 bases, in that order; junction bases with no gene match: 11. The sample comes from a study of breast tumors, draining lymph nodes, adjacent tissues. The lymph nodes were axillary draining lymph nodes from breast cancer patients. Overall study results and limits: The lymph node origin of tumor T cells was framed as consistent with a hypothesis, not demonstrated.

TCRdb re-called the multiplex PCR reads through MiXCR, storing one row per CDR3 protein. The repertoire holds roughly 130,000 distinct CDR3 sequences, just under 20% seen once, with 3% to 4% in the top ten. The chain employs TRBV5-1 and TRBJ2-1, with 7 bases that match TRBD2. Sequenced sample: axillary lymph node tissue. The receptor comes from a female donor with breast cancer. Some clones in this sample may be carry-over from other donors' samples. The CDR3 reads CASSPQAGSRNEQFL. CDR3 DNA sequence: TGCGCCAGCAGCCCACAAGCGGGATCACGGAATGAGCAGTTCCTC.